This is a list of T cell receptor beta chains from one sample in a study of shared clonotypes between healthy human individuals. Profiled with immunoSEQ multiplex PCR; TCRdb holds only in-frame clones, not every one. There are some 1 million clones in the sample; under 80% occur only once, and roughly 1.5% lies in the top ten. Sample: memory CD4+ T cells sorted from blood. The receptors stem from a man younger than 35 in good health. The CDR3 runs from the conserved cysteine through the conserved F or W. The D gene is left open where the match is weak. Clone size is stated in some rows and not others, as once, few, many or a class when expanded.

clone_size: .
v_call: TRBV18
j_call: TRBJ1-3
d_call: .
cdr3_nt: TGTGCCAGCTCACTCGGCCGTGGAAACACCATATATTTT
cdr3_aa: CASSLGRGNTIYF

clone_size: .
v_call: TRBV6-1
j_call: TRBJ1-1
d_call: .
cdr3_nt: TGTGCCAGCAGTGAACCGGGGGATTTGAACACTGAAGCTTTCTTT
cdr3_aa: CASSEPGDLNTEAFF

clone_size: .
v_call: TRBV18
j_call: TRBJ1-3
d_call: TRBD1
cdr3_nt: TGTGCCAGCTCACCACCGGGGCAGGGGGCTTCCTCCTCTGGAAACACCATATATTTT
cdr3_aa: CASSPPGQGASSSGNTIYF

clone_size: once
v_call: TRBV18
j_call: TRBJ1-1
d_call: .
cdr3_nt: TGTGCCAGCTCACCACCGTTAGGGGTGAACACTGAAGCTTTCTTT
cdr3_aa: CASSPPLGVNTEAFF

clone_size: .
v_call: TRBV6-5
j_call: TRBJ1-1
d_call: TRBD1
cdr3_nt: TGTGCCTCCCAGGGGGGGCCTGAAGCTTTCTTT
cdr3_aa: CASQGGPEAFF

clone_size: .
v_call: TRBV9
j_call: TRBJ2-2
d_call: .
cdr3_nt: TGTGCCAGCAGCGTAGGGGATAACACCGGGGAGCTGTTTTTT
cdr3_aa: CASSVGDNTGELFF

clone_size: .
v_call: TRBV6-6
j_call: TRBJ1-1
d_call: .
cdr3_nt: TGTGCCAGCAGGGAACAGGGTCCGAACACTGAAGCTTTCTTT
cdr3_aa: CASREQGPNTEAFF

clone_size: .
v_call: TRBV5-6
j_call: TRBJ2-7
d_call: TRBD1
cdr3_nt: TGTGCCAGCAGCTTGACCGGACAGGGGGCCTACGAGCAGTACTTC
cdr3_aa: CASSLTGQGAYEQYF

clone_size: .
v_call: TRBV5-1
j_call: TRBJ2-2
d_call: .
cdr3_nt: TGCGCCAGCAGCATGCGCAGGGGCGGGAGTGCCACCGGGGAGCTGTTTTTT
cdr3_aa: CASSMRRGGSATGELFF

clone_size: few
v_call: TRBV11-2
j_call: TRBJ2-3
d_call: .
cdr3_nt: TGTGCCAGCATGCGGCGAGGGGCCTCCACAGATACGCAGTATTTT
cdr3_aa: CASMRRGASTDTQYF

clone_size: .
v_call: TRBV5-6
j_call: TRBJ2-3
d_call: .
cdr3_nt: TGTGCCAGCACCTACGGTGGAGATACGCAGTATTTT
cdr3_aa: CASTYGGDTQYF

clone_size: .
v_call: TRBV30
j_call: TRBJ1-4
d_call: .
cdr3_nt: TGTGCCTGGAGTGTGGGGGGGCCCGGAACTAATGAAAAACTGTTTTTT
cdr3_aa: CAWSVGGPGTNEKLFF

clone_size: few
v_call: TRBV5-1
j_call: TRBJ1-4
d_call: TRBD1
cdr3_nt: TGCGCCAGCAGCAACAGACAGGGGCGGAATGAAAAACTGTTTTTT
cdr3_aa: CASSNRQGRNEKLFF

clone_size: few
v_call: TRBV10-3
j_call: TRBJ1-5
d_call: TRBD1
cdr3_nt: TGTGCCATCAGTGGAACAGGGGGAAGCAATCAGCCCCAGCATTTT
cdr3_aa: CAISGTGGSNQPQHF

clone_size: once
v_call: TRBV10-3
j_call: TRBJ2-3
d_call: TRBD2
cdr3_nt: TGTGCCATCAGGGGGGAGGGGAGCGCCCGCACAGATACGCAGTATTTT
cdr3_aa: CAIRGEGSARTDTQYF

clone_size: once
v_call: TRBV5-1
j_call: TRBJ2-2
d_call: TRBD1
cdr3_nt: TGCGCCAGCAGCTTGATGGGACAGGGAAACACCGGGGAGCTGTTTTTT
cdr3_aa: CASSLMGQGNTGELFF

clone_size: once
v_call: TRBV19
j_call: TRBJ1-2
d_call: .
cdr3_nt: TGTGCCAGTAGTATAGTTCCCGGATATGGCTACACCTTC
cdr3_aa: CASSIVPGYGYTF

clone_size: .
v_call: TRBV5-1
j_call: TRBJ2-3
d_call: .
cdr3_nt: TGCGCCAGCAGCTTGGAGGGCTTCGATACGCAGTATTTT
cdr3_aa: CASSLEGFDTQYF